The present T cell receptor beta chain was sequenced within a study of cytomegalovirus exposure and HLA in healthy donors. Findings of the study overall: TRBV6-2, TRBV6-3 and other indistinguishable V segments were excluded.

There are 15 residues in the CDR3. Trimming left V 2 bases short and J 0 bases short, with 11 bases between. The V gene's germline CDR1 is SQVTM and CDR2 ANQGSEA. Researchers ran the PCR with 60 Vbeta and 13 Jbeta primers. Here immunoSEQ multiplex PCR was the method, and the copy in TCRdb shows in-frame clones only, minus some. The data show more than 200,000 clones, and the top ten clones hold more than 0.75%. Comments on this clone: What it recognizes is unknown.

This TCR was recovered from a woman aged 25 to 39 in good health and CMV-seropositive. The chain links TRBV29-1 to TRBJ2-1; D perhaps matches TRBD2 (5 bases). The sample comprised PBMCs. CDR3 protein: CSVETSLPSYNEQFF. CDR3 nucleotide sequence: TGCAGCGTTGAAACTAGTCTCCCCTCCTACAATGAGCAGTTCTTC.